This T cell receptor beta chain was recovered during a study of long-term antiretroviral therapy in people with HIV. Notes on the study in general: Information on adherence, resistance and therapy changes was unavailable. ART preceded a rise in diversity that nonetheless stayed lower than in transplant donor controls. Regardless of time point, clones expanded before ART dominated the repertoire.

This CDR3 comprises 14 residues. Germline values: CDR1 MDHEN, CDR2 SYDVKM. J lost 5 bases, V lost 6 bases, and 9 bases had no gene match. This clone turned up a few times. Its specificity is unknown. Samples were assayed with immunoSEQ v3.0 at survey level. Sequencing of each sample targeted about 40,000-55,000 T-cell genomes. Repertoires were generated with immunoSEQ multiplex PCR, while TCRdb's copy carries only in-frame clones and drops some. Here the sample spans 20,000 or so clones, less than 90% being singletons. The V and J genes are TRBV28 and TRBJ1-1, with TRBD1 matching 7 bases. This TCR came from a woman aged 45-59 years with HIV. The source material was unsorted PBMCs, sampled 1.9 years after starting antiretroviral therapy. The CDR3 nucleotides read TGTGCCAGCAGCTCCACAGGGGAGGCTACTGAAGCTTTCTTT. Encoded protein: CASSSTGEATEAFF.